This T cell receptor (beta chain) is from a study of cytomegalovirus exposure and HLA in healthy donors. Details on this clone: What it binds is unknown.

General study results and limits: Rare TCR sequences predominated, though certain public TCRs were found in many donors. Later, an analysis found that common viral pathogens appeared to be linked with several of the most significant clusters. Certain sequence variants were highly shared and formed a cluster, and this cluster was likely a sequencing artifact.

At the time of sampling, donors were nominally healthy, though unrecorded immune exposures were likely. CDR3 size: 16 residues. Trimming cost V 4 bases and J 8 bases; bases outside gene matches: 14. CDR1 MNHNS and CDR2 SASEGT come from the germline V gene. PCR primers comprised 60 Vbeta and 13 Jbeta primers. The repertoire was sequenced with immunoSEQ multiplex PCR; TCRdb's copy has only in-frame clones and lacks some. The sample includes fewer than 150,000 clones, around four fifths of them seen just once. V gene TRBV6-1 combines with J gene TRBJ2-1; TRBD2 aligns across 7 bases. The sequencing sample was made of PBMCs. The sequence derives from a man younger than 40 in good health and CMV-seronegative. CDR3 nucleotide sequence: TGTGCCAGCAGTGTCAACGGCGGGAGCCGAGTCGATGAGCAGTTCTTC. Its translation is CASSVNGGSRVDEQFF.